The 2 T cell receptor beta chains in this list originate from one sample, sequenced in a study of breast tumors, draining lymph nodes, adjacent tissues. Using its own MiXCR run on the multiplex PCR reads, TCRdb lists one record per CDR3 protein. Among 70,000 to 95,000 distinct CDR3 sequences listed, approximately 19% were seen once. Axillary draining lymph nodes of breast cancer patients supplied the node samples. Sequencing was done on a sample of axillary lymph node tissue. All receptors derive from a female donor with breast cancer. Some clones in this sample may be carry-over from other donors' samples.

The chain's CDR3 is CASSLTSVTRYNEQFF. CDR3 DNA sequence: TGTGCCAGCTCACTAACTAGCGTTACTCGCTACAATGAGCAGTTCTTC. The chain recombines TRBV18 with TRBJ2-1; the match to TRBD2 covers 7 bases. With 4 bases clipped from V and 3 bases from J, the junction kept 9 bases outside the gene matches. The CDR3 totals 16 residues. Germline V gene lookup returns CDR1 KGHSH and CDR2 LQKENI.

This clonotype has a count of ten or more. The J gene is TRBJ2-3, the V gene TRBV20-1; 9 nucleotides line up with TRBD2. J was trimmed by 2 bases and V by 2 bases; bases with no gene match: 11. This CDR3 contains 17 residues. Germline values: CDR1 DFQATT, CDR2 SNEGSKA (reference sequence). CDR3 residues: CSARFEAGGRDTDTQYF. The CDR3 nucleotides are TGCAGTGCTAGATTTGAGGCGGGCGGGAGGGACACAGATACGCAGTATTTT.